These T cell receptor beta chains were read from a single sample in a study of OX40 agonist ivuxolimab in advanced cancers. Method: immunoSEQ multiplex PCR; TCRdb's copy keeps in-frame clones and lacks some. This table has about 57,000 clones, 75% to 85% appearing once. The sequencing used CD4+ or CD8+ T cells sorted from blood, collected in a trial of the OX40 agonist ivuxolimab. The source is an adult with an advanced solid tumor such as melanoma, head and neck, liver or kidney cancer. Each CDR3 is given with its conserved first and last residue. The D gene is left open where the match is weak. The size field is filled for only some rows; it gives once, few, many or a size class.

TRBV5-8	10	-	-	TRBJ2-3	CASSLVSQYF	TGTGCCAGCAGCTTGGTGTCGCAGTATTTT
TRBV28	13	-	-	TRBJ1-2	CASSSPGAGGYTF	TGTGCCAGCAGTTCGCCAGGGGCGGGAGGCTACACCTTC
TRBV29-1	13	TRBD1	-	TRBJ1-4	CSGWDRGNEKLFF	TGCAGCGGATGGGACAGGGGGAATGAAAAACTGTTTTTT
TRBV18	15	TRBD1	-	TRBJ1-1	CASSGDRGRFAEAFF	TGTGCCAGCTCAGGAGACAGGGGGCGGTTTGCTGAAGCTTTCTTT
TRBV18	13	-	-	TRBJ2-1	CASSPARDNEQFF	TGTGCCAGCTCACCAGCCAGGGACAATGAGCAGTTCTTC
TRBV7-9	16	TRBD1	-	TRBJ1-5	CASSSGTGASNQPQHF	TGTGCCAGCAGCTCGGGGACAGGAGCCTCCAATCAGCCCCAGCATTTT
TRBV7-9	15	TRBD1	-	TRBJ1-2	CASSRPGTGYDGYTF	TGTGCCAGCAGCCGACCCGGGACAGGGTATGATGGCTACACCTTC
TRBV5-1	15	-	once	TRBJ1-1	CASTDFREGYTEAFF	TGCGCCAGCACCGATTTCAGGGAAGGGTATACTGAAGCTTTCTTT
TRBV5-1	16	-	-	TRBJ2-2	CASSWGTSRPGGELFF	TGCGCCAGCAGCTGGGGGACTTCTAGACCAGGCGGGGAGCTGTTTTTT
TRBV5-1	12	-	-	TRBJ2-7	CASSLGRYEQYF	TGCGCCAGCAGCTTGGGTCGGTACGAGCAGTACTTC
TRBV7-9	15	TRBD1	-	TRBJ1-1	CASSLEWTGRTEAFF	TGTGCCAGCAGCTTAGAGTGGACAGGGCGAACTGAAGCTTTCTTT
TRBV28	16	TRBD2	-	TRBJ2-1	CASSPTGTRTANEQFF	TGTGCCAGCAGCCCAACCGGGACTAGGACCGCCAATGAGCAGTTCTTC
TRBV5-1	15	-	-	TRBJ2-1	CASSSTGQELGEQFF	TGCGCCAGCAGCTCCACTGGTCAGGAGTTAGGTGAGCAGTTCTTC
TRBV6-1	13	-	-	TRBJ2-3	CASSEGSGDTQYF	TGTGCCAGCAGTGAAGGATCGGGAGATACGCAGTATTTT
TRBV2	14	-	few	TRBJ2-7	CASSDWGSSYEQYF	TGTGCCAGCAGTGATTGGGGGAGCTCCTACGAGCAGTACTTC
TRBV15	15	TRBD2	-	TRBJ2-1	CATSRISGEGNEQFF	TGTGCCACCAGCAGAATATCGGGGGAGGGCAATGAGCAGTTCTTC
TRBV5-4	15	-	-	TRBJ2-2	CASSRRDSNTGELFF	TGTGCCAGCAGCCGGCGGGACAGCAACACCGGGGAGCTGTTTTTT
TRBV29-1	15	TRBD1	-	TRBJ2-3	CSAGTGHRNTDTQYF	TGCAGCGCCGGGACAGGTCACCGAAACACAGATACGCAGTATTTT